This TCR beta chain was profiled in a study of immune evolution from preneoplasia to lung adenocarcinoma. Findings of the study overall: Normal lung had the highest top T cell clone frequencies.

Some clones are missing from TCRdb's copy, which holds only in-frame ones; the method was immunoSEQ multiplex PCR. The table shows over 11,000 clones, with 80% occurring only once. In the case of this clone: The antigen remains undetermined.

The germline V gene encodes CDR1 SGHDN and CDR2 FVKESK. The CDR3 sequence is 14 residues long. Trimming removed 2 bases from V and 7 bases from J; junction bases left unmatched: 5. The sample consisted of FFPE minimally invasive lung adenocarcinoma tissue. This receptor was taken from a person aged 65 to 85 with lung adenocarcinoma. This chain uses TRBV14 with TRBJ2-1, with 7 bases matching TRBD2. The CDR3 sequence: CASSQIAGSNEQFF. The CDR3 bases are TGTGCCAGCAGCCAAATAGCGGGTTCTAATGAGCAGTTCTTC.